This T cell receptor (beta chain) was identified in a study of blood T cells in healthy people across ages. The use of a sample-barcoded 5' primer and a J-beta primer mix characterized a second PCR of about 7 to 12 cycles. In TCRdb, the 5' RACE reads were re-called with MiXCR into one record per CDR3 protein. The sample consists of hundreds of thousands of distinct CDR3 sequences, around two fifths of them appearing once. The V and J ends lost 1 base and 5 bases respectively, with 14 bases between them. The CDR3 sequence is 15 residues long. Germline values: CDR1 SEHNR, CDR2 FQNEAQ (reference sequence).

The sample consisted of blood. J is TRBJ2-5 and V is TRBV7-9; tentative D call: TRBD2 (6 bases). The sequence was collected from a man in his 60s in good health. This CDR3 is CASSLGGGQTETQYF. DNA of the CDR3: TGTGCCAGCAGCTTAGGGGGAGGTCAAACGGAGACCCAGTACTTC.